This TCR beta chain was captured by sequencing in a study of shared T cell receptors in the human thymus. Germline CDR1 SGHTS, CDR2 YDEGEE. Trimming took off 5 bases at V and 1 base at J, with 16 bases between the two ends. CDR3 length: 15 residues. The table came from immunoSEQ multiplex PCR; TCRdb's copy has only in-frame clones and leaves some out. The sample consists of hundreds of thousands of clones, 95% of them appearing once. The material sequenced was thymocytes. The receptor was isolated from a human donor. V usage is TRBV5-8 and J usage is TRBJ2-7, with a possible D match to TRBD2 (5 bases). The CDR3 is CASRPGLSRSYEQYF. CDR3 nucleotide sequence: TGTGCCAGCAGGCCCGGACTTTCTAGATCCTACGAGCAGTACTTC.